The rows below give T cell receptor beta chains drawn from one sample of a study of T-cell memory formation after mild COVID-19. TCRdb called the 5' RACE reads again in MiXCR, with one record for every CDR3 protein. Among 90,000 to 120,000 distinct CDR3 sequences listed, approximately 15% were seen once. Input material: PBMCs or a T cell subset sorted from them (not recorded which). These receptor sequences come from a young man who had mild COVID-19 (a few samples of this study predate the infection). Cell type and time point are not known. CDR3s leave out the opening cysteine and the closing phenylalanine or tryptophan.

j_gene,v_gene,CDR3aa
TRBJ2-6,TRBV6-4,ASSAYGTGLSGANVLT
TRBJ1-1,TRBV3-1,ASSFRQFTEAF
TRBJ2-1,TRBV7-7,ASSLGPSGYNEQF
TRBJ2-3,TRBV7-9,ASSLAAAGGGDTQY
TRBJ2-1,TRBV29-1,SVRDVNEQF
TRBJ1-1,TRBV19,ASTPAGRNTEAF
TRBJ2-3,TRBV6-2/TRBV6-3,ASTPMMRGAGFGTDTQY
TRBJ2-1,TRBV29-1,SVLNYNEQF
TRBJ2-7,TRBV29-1,SVTGGEGEQY
TRBJ2-4,TRBV11-2,ASSLDLGRPGY
TRBJ1-4,TRBV7-9,ASSSTTATNEKLF